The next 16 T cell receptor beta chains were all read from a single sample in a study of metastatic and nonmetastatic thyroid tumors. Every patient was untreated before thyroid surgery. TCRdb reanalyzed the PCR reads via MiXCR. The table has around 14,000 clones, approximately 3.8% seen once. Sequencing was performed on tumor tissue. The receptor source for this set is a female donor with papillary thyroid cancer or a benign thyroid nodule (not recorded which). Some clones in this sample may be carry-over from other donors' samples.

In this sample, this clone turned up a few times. The CDR3 DNA reads as TGCAGTGCTAGCCACAGTCAGGGCAATCAGCCCCAGCATTTT. This sequence encodes CSASHSQGNQPQHF. The V gene is TRBV20-1, the J gene TRBJ1-5; no definite D call. The V end was cut by 3 bases, the J end by 2 bases, with 11 bases between. This CDR3 has 14 residues. Germline values: CDR1 DFQATT, CDR2 SNEGSKA (reference sequence).

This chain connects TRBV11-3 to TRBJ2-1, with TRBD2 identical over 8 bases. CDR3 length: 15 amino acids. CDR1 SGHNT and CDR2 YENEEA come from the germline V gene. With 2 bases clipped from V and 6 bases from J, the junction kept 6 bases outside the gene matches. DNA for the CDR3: TGTGCCAGCAGCTTATTTAGCGGGAACCTCAATGAGCAGTTCTTC. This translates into CASSLFSGNLNEQFF.

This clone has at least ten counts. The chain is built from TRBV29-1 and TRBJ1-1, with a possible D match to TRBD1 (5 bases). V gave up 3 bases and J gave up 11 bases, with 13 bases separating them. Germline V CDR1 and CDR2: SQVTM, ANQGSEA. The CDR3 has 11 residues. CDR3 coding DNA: TGCAGCGTTGACTCCGAGGGACGGGCTTTCTTT. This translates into CSVDSEGRAFF. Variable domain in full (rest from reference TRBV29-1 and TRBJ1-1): SAVISQKPSRDICQRGTSLTIQCQVDSQVTMMFWYRQQPGQSLTLIATANQGSEATYESGFVIDKFPISRPNLTFSTLTVSNMSPEDSSIYLCSVDSEGRAFFGQGTRLTVV.

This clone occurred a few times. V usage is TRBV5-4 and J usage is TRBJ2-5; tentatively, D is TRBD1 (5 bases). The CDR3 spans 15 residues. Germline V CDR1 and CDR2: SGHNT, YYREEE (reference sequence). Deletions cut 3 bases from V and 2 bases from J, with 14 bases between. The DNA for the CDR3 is TGTGCCAGCAGCTCTGACCCTACAGGTCAAGAGACCCAGTACTTC. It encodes CASSSDPTGQETQYF.

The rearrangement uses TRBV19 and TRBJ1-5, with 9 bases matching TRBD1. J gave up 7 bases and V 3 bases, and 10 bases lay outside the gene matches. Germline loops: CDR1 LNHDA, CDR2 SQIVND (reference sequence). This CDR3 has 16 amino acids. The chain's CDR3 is CASSIFWDRVKQPQHF. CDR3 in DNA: TGTGCCAGTAGTATCTTCTGGGACAGGGTGAAGCAGCCCCAGCATTTT.

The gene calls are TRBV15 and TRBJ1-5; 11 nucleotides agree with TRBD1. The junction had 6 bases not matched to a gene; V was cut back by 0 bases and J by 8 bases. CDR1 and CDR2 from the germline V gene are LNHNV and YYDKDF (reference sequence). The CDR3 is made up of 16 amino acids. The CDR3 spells CATSRDAGQGVKPQHF. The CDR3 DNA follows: TGTGCCACCAGCAGAGATGCGGGACAGGGGGTTAAGCCCCAGCATTTT.

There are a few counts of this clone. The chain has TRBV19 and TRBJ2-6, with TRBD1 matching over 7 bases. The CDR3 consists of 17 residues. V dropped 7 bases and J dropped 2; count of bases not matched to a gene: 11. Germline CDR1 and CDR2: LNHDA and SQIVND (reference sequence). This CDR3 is CASTLKGAGTGANVLTF. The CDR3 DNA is TGTGCCAGTACTCTAAAGGGGGCTGGGACTGGGGCCAACGTCCTGACTTTC.

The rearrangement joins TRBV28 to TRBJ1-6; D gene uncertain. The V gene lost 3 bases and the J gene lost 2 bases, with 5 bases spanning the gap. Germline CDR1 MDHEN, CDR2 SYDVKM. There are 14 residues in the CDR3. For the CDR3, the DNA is TGTGCCAGCAGTTTCTCTACCTATAATTCACCCCTCCACTTT. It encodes CASSFSTYNSPLHF.

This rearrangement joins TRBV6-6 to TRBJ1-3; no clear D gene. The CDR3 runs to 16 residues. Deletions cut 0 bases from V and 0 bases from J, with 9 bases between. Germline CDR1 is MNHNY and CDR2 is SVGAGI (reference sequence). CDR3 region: CASSYSTGSSGNTIYF. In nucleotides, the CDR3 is TGTGCCAGCAGTTACTCTACGGGCAGCTCTGGAAACACCATATATTTT.

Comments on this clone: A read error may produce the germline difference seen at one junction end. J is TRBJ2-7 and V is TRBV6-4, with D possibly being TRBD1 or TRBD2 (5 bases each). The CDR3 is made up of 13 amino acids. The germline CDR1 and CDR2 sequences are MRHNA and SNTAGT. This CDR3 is CASSVGAPYEHYF. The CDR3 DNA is TGTGCCAGCTCGGTCGGGGCGCCCTACGAGCATTACTTC.

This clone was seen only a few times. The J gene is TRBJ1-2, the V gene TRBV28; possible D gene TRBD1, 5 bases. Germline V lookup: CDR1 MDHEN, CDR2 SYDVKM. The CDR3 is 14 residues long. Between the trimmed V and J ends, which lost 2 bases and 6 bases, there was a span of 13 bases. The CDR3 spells CASSLQLGEDGYTF. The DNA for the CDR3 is TGTGCCAGCAGTTTACAACTGGGGGAGGATGGCTACACCTTC.

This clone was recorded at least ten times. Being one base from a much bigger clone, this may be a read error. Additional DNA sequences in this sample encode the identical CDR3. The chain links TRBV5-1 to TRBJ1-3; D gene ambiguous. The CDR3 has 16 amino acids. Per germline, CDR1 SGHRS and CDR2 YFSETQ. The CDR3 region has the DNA TGCGCCAGCAGCTTGCATCCGGTTAGCTCTAGAAACACCATATATTTT. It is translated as CASSLHPVSSRNTIYF.

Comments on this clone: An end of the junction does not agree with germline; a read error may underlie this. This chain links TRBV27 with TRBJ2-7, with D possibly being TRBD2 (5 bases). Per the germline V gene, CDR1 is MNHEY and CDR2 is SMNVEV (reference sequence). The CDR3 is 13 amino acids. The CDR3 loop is CASSRGFTYEQNF. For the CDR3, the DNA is TGTGCCAGCAGCCGCGGGTTTACCTACGAACAGAACTTC.

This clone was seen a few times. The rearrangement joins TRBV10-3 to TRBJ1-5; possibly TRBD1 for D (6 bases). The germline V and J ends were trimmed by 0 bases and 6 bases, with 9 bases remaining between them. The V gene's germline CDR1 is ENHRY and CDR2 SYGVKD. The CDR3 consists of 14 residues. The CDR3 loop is CAISESTGIQPQHF. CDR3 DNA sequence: TGTGCCATCAGTGAGTCAACAGGGATTCAGCCCCAGCATTTT.

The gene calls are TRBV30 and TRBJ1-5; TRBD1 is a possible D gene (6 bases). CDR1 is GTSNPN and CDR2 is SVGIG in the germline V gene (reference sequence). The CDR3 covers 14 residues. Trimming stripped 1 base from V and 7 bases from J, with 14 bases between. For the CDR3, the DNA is TGTGCCTGGAGTGCTAAAGGAACAGGGCAGCCCCAGCATTTT. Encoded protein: CAWSAKGTGQPQHF.

The CDR3 sequence: CASSLFRGTQYF. The CDR3 bases are TGTGCCAGCAGTTTATTTAGGGGGACCCAGTACTTC. The chain is built from TRBV28 and TRBJ2-5, with a tentative D call TRBD1 (5 bases). The CDR3 spans 12 residues. Trimming shortened V by 1 base and J by 7 bases, and 7 bases separated the two germline ends. CDR1 is MDHEN and CDR2 is SYDVKM in the germline V gene.